The 11 T cell receptor beta chains below all came from one sample that was sequenced in a study of blood T cell repertoires in COVID-19. Clones were read by immunoSEQ multiplex PCR, and TCRdb kept only the in-frame ones, dropping some. The sample holds 300,000 to 400,000 clones, 88% seen once. Sequencing was carried out using peripheral blood. The receptor set was obtained from an older woman with COVID-19, enrolled during active disease.

The chain uses TRBV9 and TRBJ1-1; no definite D call. V dropped 4 bases and J dropped 4 bases, with 8 bases sitting between them. The CDR3 is 12 residues long. In germline, CDR1 is SGDLS, CDR2 YYNGEE. This CDR3 reads CASSPLGTEAFF. CDR3 nucleotides: TGTGCCAGCAGCCCACTCGGCACTGAAGCTTTCTTT. The whole variable domain, remainder taken from reference TRBV9 and TRBJ1-1, is DSGVTQTPKHLITATGQRVTLRCSPRSGDLSVYWYQQSLDQGLQFLIQYYNGEERAKGNILERFSAQQFPDLHSELNLSSLELGDSALYFCASSPLGTEAFFGQGTRLTVV.

The genes are TRBV3-1 (or the pseudogene TRBV3-2) and TRBJ1-3; TRBD1 matches at 7 bases. There are 16 residues in the CDR3. V shed 0 bases and J 4 bases; nucleotides not matched to a gene: 6. CDR1 and CDR2 from the germline V gene are LGHDT and YNNKEL (reference sequence). CDR3 amino acids: CASSQDNRGSGNTIYF. The CDR3 nucleotides read TGTGCCAGCAGCCAAGACAACAGGGGATCAGGAAACACCATATATTTT.

The genes are TRBV28 and TRBJ2-5, with 9 nucleotides matching TRBD1. Germline values: CDR1 MDHEN, CDR2 SYDVKM. The CDR3 has 15 residues. Trimming cost V 3 bases and J 1 base; bases outside gene matches: 3. CDR3 loop: CASSFRDRAQETQYF. CDR3 nucleotide sequence: TGTGCCAGCAGTTTCCGGGACAGGGCCCAAGAGACCCAGTACTTC.

V gene TRBV19 combines with J gene TRBJ2-1; 10 nucleotides line up with TRBD2. CDR1 and CDR2 (germline): LNHDA, SQIVND (reference sequence). The trim removed 8 bases at V and 9 bases at J, leaving 10 bases unmatched. The CDR3 totals 14 residues. The chain's CDR3 is CASEAGGRFGEQFF. CDR3 DNA: TGTGCCAGTGAAGCGGGGGGGCGGTTCGGTGAGCAGTTCTTC.

This clone was observed a handful of times. This sequence joins TRBV9 and TRBJ1-5; TRBD1 matches at 7 bases. Trimming took 3 bases from V and 3 from J; bases not matched to a gene: 6. The CDR3 has 15 residues. Germline CDR1 is SGDLS and CDR2 is YYNGEE. The CDR3 sequence is CASSETGALNQPQHF. DNA of the CDR3: TGTGCCAGCAGCGAAACAGGGGCCCTCAATCAGCCCCAGCATTTT.

The chain is built from TRBV5-4 and TRBJ2-2, with TRBD1 identical over 8 bases. CDR3 length: 15 amino acids. CDR1 is SGHNT, CDR2 YYREEE, per germline (reference sequence). V trimming: 4 bases; J trimming: 8 bases; junction bases outside the gene matches: 10. CDR3 sequence: CASSPGGQGRGELFF. The CDR3 region has the DNA TGTGCCAGCAGCCCCGGAGGACAGGGAAGGGGGGAGCTGTTTTTT. The full variable domain, with the rest looked up from reference TRBV5-4 and TRBJ2-2, is ETGVTQSPTHLIKTRGQQVTLRCSSQSGHNTVSWYQQALGQGPQFIFQYYREEENGRGNFPPRFSGLQFPNYSSELNVNALELDDSALYLCASSPGGQGRGELFFGEGSRLTVL.

This chain links TRBV4-3 with TRBJ1-5; D ambiguous. CDR1 is LGHNA and CDR2 is YSLEER in the germline V gene. The CDR3 has 16 amino acids. Trimming stripped 0 bases from V and 5 bases from J, with 14 bases between. The CDR3 DNA follows: TGCGCCAGCAGCCAAGATATTCAGGCCACTTATCAGCCCCAGCATTTT. Protein product: CASSQDIQATYQPQHF.

This sequence joins TRBV21-1 and TRBJ1-2. TRBV21-1 is a pseudogene. The CDR3 covers 11 residues. CDR3 residues: CASSKGGTGAF. The CDR3 region has the DNA TGTGCCAGCAGCAAAGGAGGGACTGGGGCCTTC.

The chain has TRBV24-1 and TRBJ2-2, with D possibly being TRBD2 (5 bases). The CDR3 has 16 amino acids. V lost 5 bases to trimming and J lost 0 bases, with 12 bases between them. Germline CDR1 KGHDR, CDR2 SFDVKD. The CDR3 is CATSVQGRANTGELFF. CDR3 nucleotides: TGTGCCACCAGTGTCCAAGGGCGGGCGAACACCGGGGAGCTGTTTTTT.

This chain uses TRBV13 with TRBJ2-7; the D is unclear. CDR1 is PRHDT, CDR2 FYEKMQ, per germline (reference sequence). There are 13 residues in the CDR3. V was clipped by 4 bases and J by 0 bases, with 7 bases between them. CDR3 sequence: CASSSSSSYEQYF. The CDR3 DNA reads as TGTGCCAGCAGCTCTTCTAGCTCCTACGAGCAGTACTTC.

In its sample, this clone was seen a few times. The chain is built from TRBV27 and TRBJ2-7, with 9 bases aligning to TRBD1. Trimming removed 0 bases from V and 7 bases from J; junction bases left unmatched: 7. Germline V CDR1 and CDR2: MNHEY, SMNVEV (reference sequence). The CDR3 contains 15 residues. CDR3 coding DNA: TGTGCCAGCAGTTTATCCGGGACAGGGACGGGTGAGCAGTACTTC. Its translation: CASSLSGTGTGEQYF.